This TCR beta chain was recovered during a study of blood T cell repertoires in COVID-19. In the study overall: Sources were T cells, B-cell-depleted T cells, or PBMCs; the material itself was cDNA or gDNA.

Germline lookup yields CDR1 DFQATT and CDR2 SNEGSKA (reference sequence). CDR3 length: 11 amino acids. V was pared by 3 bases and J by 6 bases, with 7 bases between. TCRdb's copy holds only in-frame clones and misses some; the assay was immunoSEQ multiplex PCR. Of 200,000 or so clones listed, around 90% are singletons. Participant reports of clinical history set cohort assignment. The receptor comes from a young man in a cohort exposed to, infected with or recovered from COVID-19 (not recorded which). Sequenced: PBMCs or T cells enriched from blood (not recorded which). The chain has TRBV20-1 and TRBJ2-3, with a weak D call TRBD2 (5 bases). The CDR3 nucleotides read TGCAGTGCTAGGACTATCGATACGCAGTATTTT. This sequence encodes CSARTIDTQYF.